The 28 T cell receptor beta chains reported below all come from one sample, sequenced in a study of blood T cell repertoires in COVID-19. The data were produced by immunoSEQ multiplex PCR, yet TCRdb's version contains in-frame clones alone and is incomplete. Among about 130,000 clones listed, around 81% were seen once. The sequenced sample was peripheral blood. Receptor source: a woman between 45 and 65 years old with acute or convalescent COVID-19.

CDR3 nucleotide sequence: TGTGCCAGCAAAAGAGGAGGTGACCCCCGGGAGCAGTATTTT. Translation gives CASKRGGDPREQYF. The V gene is TRBV7-2, the J gene TRBJ2-3; TRBD2 might be the D (5 bases). Trimming removed 7 bases from V and 11 bases from J, with 22 bases in between. CDR1 and CDR2 (germline): SGHTA, FQGNSA. This CDR3 has 14 amino acids.

The V and J genes are TRBV27 and TRBJ2-1, with 8 bases aligning to TRBD1. CDR1 MNHEY and CDR2 SMNVEV come from the germline V gene (reference sequence). CDR3 size: 15 residues. Unmatched junction bases numbered 8, after V lost 2 bases and J lost 8 bases. In DNA, the CDR3 is TGTGCCAGCAGTTTAGGCAGGGGGCGCGGGGATGAGCAGTTCTTC. It yields the protein CASSLGRGRGDEQFF.

The chain recombines TRBV9 with TRBJ1-4; D is undetermined. The CDR3 extends over 15 amino acids. CDR1 is SGDLS, CDR2 YYNGEE, per germline. Trimming left V 3 bases short and J 3 bases short, with 12 bases between. CDR3 nucleotide sequence: TGTGCCAGCAGCGGCCGCACCCAGGCTAATGAAAAACTGTTTTTT. Protein product: CASSGRTQANEKLFF. Variable domain in full (rest from reference TRBV9 and TRBJ1-4): DSGVTQTPKHLITATGQRVTLRCSPRSGDLSVYWYQQSLDQGLQFLIQYYNGEERAKGNILERFSAQQFPDLHSELNLSSLELGDSALYFCASSGRTQANEKLFFGSGTQLSVL.

The CDR3 nucleotides are TGTGCCAGCAGCGTAAACGTGGGAGGCACCTACAATGAGCAGTTCTTC. It encodes CASSVNVGGTYNEQFF. The V call is TRBV9, the J call TRBJ2-1, with D possibly TRBD2 on 6 matching bases. The CDR3 loop spans 16 amino acids. CDR1 and CDR2 (germline): SGDLS, YYNGEE. V lost 1 base to trimming and J lost 2 bases, with 13 bases between them. The full variable domain, completed using reference TRBV9 and TRBJ2-1, is DSGVTQTPKHLITATGQRVTLRCSPRSGDLSVYWYQQSLDQGLQFLIQYYNGEERAKGNILERFSAQQFPDLHSELNLSSLELGDSALYFCASSVNVGGTYNEQFFGPGTRLTVL.

This clone was picked up one time. The chain is built from TRBV28 and TRBJ2-1; D might be TRBD1 (5 bases). This CDR3 region has 12 residues. Germline CDR1 reads MDHEN; CDR2 reads SYDVKM. CDR3 residues: CVAGNAYNEQFF. The DNA of the CDR3 is TGTGTAGCAGGGAATGCTTACAATGAGCAGTTCTTC.

V and J are TRBV5-1 and TRBJ2-1; 11 bases agree with TRBD1. J was trimmed by 7 bases and V by 2 bases; bases with no gene match: 2. The CDR3 spans 14 residues. Germline V gene lookup returns CDR1 SGHRS and CDR2 YFSETQ. This CDR3 reads CASSFGTGGNEQFF. The CDR3 nucleotides are TGCGCCAGCAGCTTTGGGACAGGGGGTAATGAGCAGTTCTTC.

This rearrangement joins TRBV6-5 to TRBJ1-3; 7 bases are shared with TRBD1. The V and J ends lost 7 bases and 4 bases, in that order; junction bases with no gene match: 4. Germline-derived CDR1 and CDR2 are MNHEY and SVGAGI. The CDR3 loop spans 13 amino acids. In DNA, the CDR3 is TGTGCCAGCACGACAGGGCTGGGAAACACCATATATTTT. Protein: CASTTGLGNTIYF.

The V and J genes are TRBV2 and TRBJ1-2; 7 nucleotides match TRBD1. Germline values: CDR1 SNHLY, CDR2 FYNNEI. V lost 5 bases, J lost 8 bases, and 5 bases stayed unmatched. The CDR3 totals 12 residues. The CDR3 here is CASSTTGNGYTF. The CDR3 nucleotides are TGTGCCAGCAGTACGACAGGGAACGGCTACACCTTC.

The V and J genes are TRBV30 and TRBJ1-1; 7 bases fit TRBD1. This CDR3 has 20 residues. Germline assignment: CDR1 GTSNPN and CDR2 SVGIG (reference sequence). The ends lost 5 bases at V and 0 bases at J; junction bases unmatched: 24. The CDR3 DNA reads TGTGCCTGGCGGCCTTTAACCGGGACAGCGAAGGACCTGATGAACACTGAAGCTTTCTTT. Its protein product is CAWRPLTGTAKDLMNTEAFF. Based on the CDR3 plus reference TRBV30 and TRBJ1-1, the full variable domain is SQTIHQWPATLVQPVGSPLSLECTVEGTSNPNLYWYRQAAGRGLQLLFYSVGIGQISSEVPQNLSASRPQDRQFILSSKKLLLSDSGFYLCAWRPLTGTAKDLMNTEAFFGQGTRLTVV.

This clone was observed a few times. The rearrangement links TRBV9 to TRBJ1-2; no firm D call. CDR3 length: 14 residues. V shed 2 bases and J shed 8 bases, with 16 bases lying between them. CDR1 SGDLS and CDR2 YYNGEE come from the germline V gene. As DNA, the CDR3 is TGTGCCAGCAGCGTTCTCCAGGAGGTAGACGGCTACACCTTC. It is translated as CASSVLQEVDGYTF.

This chain connects TRBV13 to TRBJ2-3; 9 bases agree with TRBD2. Losses at the gene ends were 3 bases for V and 2 bases for J; bases not matched to a gene: 3. The CDR3 contains 15 residues. Germline V CDR1 and CDR2: PRHDT, FYEKMQ (reference sequence). DNA of the CDR3: TGTGCCAGCAGCTTTCGACTAGCGGTCACAGATACGCAGTATTTT. Translated, it gives CASSFRLAVTDTQYF. The full variable domain, with the rest looked up from reference TRBV13 and TRBJ2-3, is AAGVIQSPRHLIKEKRETATLKCYPIPRHDTVYWYQQGPGQDPQFLISFYEKMQSDKGSIPDRFSAQQFSDYHSELNMSSLELGDSALYFCASSFRLAVTDTQYFGPGTRLTVL.

The V and J genes are TRBV18 and TRBJ2-2, with TRBD2 matching 7 bases. Trimming cost V 3 bases and J 2 bases; bases outside gene matches: 6. The CDR3 runs to 16 residues. The germline V gene has CDR1 KGHSH and CDR2 LQKENI. The CDR3 loop reads CASSPALAENTGELFF. The CDR3 DNA follows: TGTGCCAGCTCACCTGCGCTAGCGGAAAACACCGGGGAGCTGTTTTTT.

The chain couples TRBV3-1 (or the pseudogene TRBV3-2) to TRBJ2-5; D uncertain. From germline, CDR1 is LGHDT and CDR2 YNNKEL (reference sequence). The CDR3 is 14 residues long. V was cut by 5 bases and J by 1 base, with 11 bases left in between. The CDR3 DNA sequence: TGTGCCAGCAGCACCCGACACGGCCAAGAGACCCAGTACTTC. Amino acids: CASSTRHGQETQYF.

The rearrangement links TRBV30 to TRBJ1-1; D gene ambiguous. The V end lost 0 bases, the J end lost 6 bases, and 5 bases lay between the germline ends. The CDR3 spans 11 residues. Germline values: CDR1 GTSNPN, CDR2 SVGIG (reference sequence). CDR3 coding DNA: TGTGCCTGGAGTGTACGGGCTGAAGCTTTCTTT. Translation: CAWSVRAEAFF.

V gene TRBV10-3 combines with J gene TRBJ1-5, with a possible D match to TRBD1 (6 bases). This CDR3 is 13 amino acids long. Germline values: CDR1 ENHRY, CDR2 SYGVKD. V was pared by 6 bases and J by 1 base, with 7 bases between. CDR3 protein: CAISGQSNQPQHF. The DNA for the CDR3 is TGTGCCATCAGCGGACAGAGCAATCAGCCCCAGCATTTT.

The chain couples TRBV19 to TRBJ1-2, with unresolved D. The CDR3 sequence is 13 residues long. V lost 4 bases to trimming and J lost 3 bases, with 9 bases between them. The germline V gene encodes CDR1 LNHDA and CDR2 SQIVND (reference sequence). CDR3 coding DNA: TGTGCCAGTAGTAGGCCAGAACACTATGGCTACACCTTC. This encodes CASSRPEHYGYTF.

J is TRBJ2-1 and V is TRBV7-9, with 7 nucleotides matching TRBD2. The CDR3 spans 13 residues. Germline CDR1 SEHNR, CDR2 FQNEAQ (reference sequence). V dropped 5 bases and J dropped 8; count of bases not matched to a gene: 6. CDR3 sequence reads: CASSTTSIYEQFF. The CDR3 DNA follows: TGTGCCAGCAGCACGACTAGCATCTATGAGCAGTTCTTC.

The chain employs TRBV27 and TRBJ1-2, with D possibly matching TRBD1 (5 bases). CDR1 is MNHEY and CDR2 is SMNVEV in the germline V gene (reference sequence). V was trimmed by 3 bases and J by 3 bases, leaving 8 bases between them. This CDR3 contains 13 residues. CDR3 nucleotide sequence: TGTGCCAGCAGTTTGGGGGGGGACTATGGCTACACCTTC. Amino acid sequence: CASSLGGDYGYTF.

V and J are TRBV4-2 and TRBJ1-1; no clear D. The germline CDR1 and CDR2 sequences are LGHNA and YNFKEQ. The CDR3 consists of 15 residues. V dropped 0 bases and J dropped 0 bases, with 8 bases sitting between them. CDR3 in amino acids: CASSQEWELNTEAFF. CDR3 bases: TGTGCCAGCAGCCAAGAATGGGAGCTGAACACTGAAGCTTTCTTT.

V gene TRBV9 combines with J gene TRBJ1-1, with D possibly TRBD1 on 6 matching bases. The CDR3 totals 15 residues. Trimming took off 4 bases at V and 1 base at J, with 14 bases between the two ends. The V gene's germline CDR1 is SGDLS and CDR2 YYNGEE. The CDR3 reads CASSPPGGANTEAFF. The CDR3 DNA reads TGTGCCAGCAGCCCCCCGGGGGGGGCGAACACTGAAGCTTTCTTT.

CDR3 in amino acids: CASSPGQGPFSGNTIYF. CDR3 in DNA: TGTGCCAGCAGCCCTGGACAGGGCCCCTTCTCTGGAAACACCATATATTTT. V is TRBV5-4 and J is TRBJ1-3; 8 bases agree with TRBD1. The CDR3 is 17 amino acids. The V gene's germline CDR1 is SGHNT and CDR2 YYREEE (reference sequence). With V trimmed by 4 bases and J by 0 bases, 9 bases remained unmatched.

This rearrangement joins TRBV27 to TRBJ2-1; TRBD2 matches at 10 bases. V shed 3 bases, J shed 8 bases, and the junction held 7 bases outside the gene matches. Germline lookup yields CDR1 MNHEY and CDR2 SMNVEV (reference sequence). This CDR3 comprises 15 residues. Here the CDR3 reads CASSLASGSRYEQFF. The CDR3 nucleotides are TGTGCCAGCAGTTTGGCTAGCGGGAGTAGGTATGAGCAGTTCTTC.

The chain carries TRBV7-2 and TRBJ2-5; no firm D call. CDR1 is SGHTA and CDR2 is FQGNSA in the germline V gene. This CDR3 has 14 amino acids. Deletions cut 3 bases from V and 1 base from J, with 9 bases between. CDR3 region: CASSFQRGQETQYF. CDR3 bases: TGTGCCAGCAGCTTCCAGCGAGGCCAAGAGACCCAGTACTTC.

This clone was seen a single time. The rearrangement joins TRBV19 to TRBJ2-7; 7 bases fit TRBD1. With V trimmed by 7 bases and J by 2 bases, 11 bases remained unmatched. Germline CDR1 and CDR2: LNHDA and SQIVND (reference sequence). The CDR3 length is 15 residues. As DNA, the CDR3 is TGTGCCAGTAACCCTTCCGGGACAGCCACCTACGAGCAGTACTTC. This encodes CASNPSGTATYEQYF.

The chain employs TRBV2 and TRBJ2-2; a weak D match, TRBD2 (5 bases). Germline CDR1 reads SNHLY; CDR2 reads FYNNEI. The CDR3 is 13 amino acids. Trimming pared 3 bases from V and 7 bases from J, leaving 9 bases between. The CDR3 region has the DNA TGTGCCAGCAGTGATCAGCGGCGCGGGGAGCTGTTTTTT. Amino acid sequence: CASSDQRRGELFF.

This clone was observed a single time. The CDR3 sequence: CASSFVAGGQETQYF. For the CDR3, the DNA is TGTGCCAGCAGTTTCGTAGCGGGAGGGCAAGAGACCCAGTACTTC. The J gene is TRBJ2-5, the V gene TRBV5-4, with 11 bases aligning to TRBD2. Germline values: CDR1 SGHNT, CDR2 YYREEE (reference sequence). This CDR3 spans 15 amino acids. With V trimmed by 5 bases and J by 2 bases, 5 bases remained unmatched.

The gene calls are TRBV18 and TRBJ1-4; D is ambiguous. Trimming pared 2 bases from V and 4 bases from J, leaving 8 bases between. CDR1 KGHSH and CDR2 LQKENI come from the germline V gene. The CDR3 length is 14 residues. CDR3 in amino acids: CASSPSSGNEKLFF. In DNA, the CDR3 is TGTGCCAGCTCACCATCTTCCGGTAATGAAAAACTGTTTTTT.

This chain joins TRBV15 and TRBJ2-5, with D maybe TRBD2 (5 bases). The CDR3 consists of 13 residues. The V and J ends lost 3 bases and 2 bases respectively, with 7 bases between them. Looked up from germline, CDR1 is LNHNV and CDR2 is YYDKDF (reference sequence). The CDR3 DNA is TGTGCCACCAGCAGGGACTTTCAAGAGACCCAGTACTTC. It codes for CATSRDFQETQYF.